The following is a T cell receptor (beta chain) sequence with its context. What it binds is unknown. The same CDR3 is also encoded by other DNA sequences in this sample. Method: immunoSEQ multiplex PCR; TCRdb's copy keeps in-frame clones and lacks some. This repertoire shows about 110,000 clones, 85% to 95% found once; its top ten account for approximately 1%. The length of the CDR3 is 13 residues. V gave up 2 bases and J gave up 5 bases, with 9 bases separating them. Germline CDR1 and CDR2: SGHAT and FQNNGV. This entry is derived from a study of graft-versus-host responses after intestinal transplantation.

This TCR was sampled from a human donor who was the organ donor for an intestinal transplant. The chain is built from TRBV11-2 and TRBJ2-5; D is uncertain. This specimen was unstimulated CD8+ T cells sorted from spleen or lymph node cells, taken before transplant. CDR3 in amino acids: CASSLSPQETQYF. The CDR3, as DNA: TGTGCCAGCAGCTTATCACCCCAGGAGACCCAGTACTTC.